This entry concerns a single TCR beta chain. What it binds is unknown. This specimen belongs to a study of OX40 agonist ivuxolimab in advanced cancers. The overall study: Clinicians treated patients with ivuxolimab, an agonistic anti-OX40 (CD134) antibody.

Exclusion applied to patients with autoimmune disease history or systemic immunosuppression. Findings and limits, study-wide: At 0.1 to 3.0 mg/kg, CD4+ and CD8+ blood T cells expanded clonally by week 6.

Method: immunoSEQ multiplex PCR; TCRdb's copy keeps in-frame clones and lacks some. The data contain fewer than 95,000 clones, about 93% of them singletons. The clonotype was recovered from an adult with an advanced solid tumor such as melanoma, head and neck, liver or kidney cancer. The material sequenced was CD4+ or CD8+ T cells sorted from blood, taken in a trial of the OX40 agonist ivuxolimab.

In DNA form, the CDR3 reads TGTGCCAGCAGTTTATCGGCAGGCTACGAGCAGTACTTC. The encoded protein is CASSLSAGYEQYF. The V gene is TRBV27, the J gene TRBJ2-7; D ambiguous. The CDR3 covers 13 residues. Trimming took off 0 bases at V and 3 bases at J, with 6 bases between the two ends. In germline, CDR1 is MNHEY, CDR2 SMNVEV (reference sequence).